The entry that follows covers one T cell receptor beta chain sequence. Its target is unknown. These data are taken from a study of T cell repertoires in cytomegalovirus infection. Turning to the study itself: HLA-B-restricted CMV epitopes that are well studied were used alongside recently identified HLA-C-restricted ones. Based on public TCR beta signatures, there were indications of CMV infection and of a matching HLA type.

Study-level findings and limits: CMV-specific TCR beta clonotypes restricted by HLA-C dominated the ex vivo response.

MiXCR, run by TCRdb on the reads, gives a single entry per CDR3 protein. This sample has 450,000 to 550,000 distinct CDR3 sequences, with about two fifths found just once. The length of the CDR3 is 13 residues. Germline V lookup: CDR1 MNHNS, CDR2 SASEGT. V lost 2 bases, J lost 4 bases, and 8 bases lay in between. V is TRBV6-1 and J is TRBJ1-1; D is unclear. This TCR was recovered from a human donor in good health (CMV status not recorded). Some clones in this sample may be carry-over from other donors' samples. Sequencing used cultured PBMCs, obtained from culture after CMV antigen stimulation. The CDR3 loop reads CASSELGSTEAFF. CDR3 nucleotide sequence: TGTGCCAGCAGTGAACTCGGCAGCACTGAAGCTTTCTTT.